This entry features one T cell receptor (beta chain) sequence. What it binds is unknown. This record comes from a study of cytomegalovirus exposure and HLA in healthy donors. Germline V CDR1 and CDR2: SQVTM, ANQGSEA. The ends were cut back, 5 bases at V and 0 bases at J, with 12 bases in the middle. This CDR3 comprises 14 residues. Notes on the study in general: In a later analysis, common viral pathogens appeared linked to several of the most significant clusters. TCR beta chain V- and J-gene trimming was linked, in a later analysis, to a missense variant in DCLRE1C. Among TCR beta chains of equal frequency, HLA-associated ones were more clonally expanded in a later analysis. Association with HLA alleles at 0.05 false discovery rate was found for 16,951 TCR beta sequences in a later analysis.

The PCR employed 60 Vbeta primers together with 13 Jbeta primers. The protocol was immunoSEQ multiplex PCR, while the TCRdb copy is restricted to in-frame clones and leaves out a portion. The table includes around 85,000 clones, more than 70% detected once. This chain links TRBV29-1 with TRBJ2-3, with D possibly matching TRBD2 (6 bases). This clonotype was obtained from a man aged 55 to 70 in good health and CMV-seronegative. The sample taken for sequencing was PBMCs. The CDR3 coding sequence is TGCAGCGTTCCCAGACTAGTGAGCACAGATACGCAGTATTTT. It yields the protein CSVPRLVSTDTQYF.